The rows below give T cell receptor beta chains drawn from one sample of a study of blood T cells in healthy people across ages. TCRdb processed the 5' RACE reads anew with MiXCR; each CDR3 protein has one entry. This sample has some 1.4 million distinct CDR3 sequences, with 42% found just once. Sequenced sample: blood. These receptors all stem from a woman younger than 35 in good health. CDR3s include the opening cysteine and the closing phenylalanine or tryptophan. The D gene is left open where the match is weak. For some rows the clone size is stated as once, few or many, or as a class when expanded; others skip it.

v_gene	d_gene	abundance	j_gene	CDR3aa	CDR3nt
TRBV9	-	-	TRBJ1-1	CASSVFGGPNTEAFF	TGTGCCAGCAGCGTATTTGGGGGGCCTAACACTGAAGCTTTCTTT
TRBV7-3	TRBD2	-	TRBJ2-5	CASSLTLASDNEQYF	TGTGCCAGCAGCTTAACACTAGCGTCTGACAATGAGCAGTACTTC
TRBV21-1	-	-	TRBJ2-4	CASSKANPTGSKEQYF	TGTGCCAGCAGCAAAGCAAACCCGACAGGGAGCAAGGAGCAGTACTTC
TRBV20-1	-	few	TRBJ2-7	CSARDVGRTTYEQYF	TGCAGTGCTAGAGATGTGGGACGCACAACCTACGAGCAGTACTTC
TRBV15	TRBD1	few	TRBJ2-7	CATSSRQGGTLEQYF	TGTGCCACCAGCTCCCGACAGGGGGGCACGTTGGAGCAGTACTTC
TRBV20-1	TRBD1	-	TRBJ2-1	CSAGTASIVSYNEQFF	TGCAGTGCCGGGACAGCCTCCATAGTATCCTACAATGAGCAGTTCTTC
TRBV5-1	TRBD2	-	TRBJ2-5	CASSSAGTSGSFGTQYF	TGCGCCAGCAGCTCAGCAGGGACTAGCGGGAGTTTTGGGACCCAGTACTTC
TRBV10-3	-	many	TRBJ2-1	CAISGPESNEQFF	TGTGCCATCTCCGGGCCCGAGAGTAATGAGCAGTTCTTC
TRBV24-1	TRBD1	few	TRBJ2-7	CATSDGTVLYEQYF	TGTGCCACCAGTGACGGGACAGTCCTCTACGAGCAGTACTTC
TRBV20-1	-	-	TRBJ1-1	CSAKTGNTEAFF	TGCAGTGCTAAGACAGGGAACACTGAAGCTTTCTTT
TRBV28	-	few	TRBJ1-1	CASSWTYKTEAFF	TGTGCCAGCAGCTGGACCTACAAGACTGAAGCTTTCTTT
TRBV12-3/TRBV12-4	-	-	TRBJ2-5	CASRVDRDLQETQYF	TGTGCCAGCAGGGTAGACCGGGACTTACAAGAGACCCAGTACTTC
TRBV20-1	-	-	TRBJ2-7	CSAREGGAGEQYF	TGCAGTGCTAGAGAAGGGGGGGCAGGAGAGCAGTACTTC
TRBV27	-	-	TRBJ1-6	CASSLLPPDRLNSPLHF	TGTGCCAGCAGTTTATTGCCCCCGGACCGATTAAATTCACCCCTCCACTTT
TRBV3-1	TRBD2	-	TRBJ2-1	CASSPRLAGNNEQFF	TGTGCCAGCAGTCCAAGACTAGCGGGGAACAATGAGCAGTTCTTC
TRBV7-2	-	-	TRBJ1-1	CASTITGNTEAFF	TGTGCCAGCACAATAACAGGGAACACTGAAGCTTTCTTT
TRBV7-6	-	-	TRBJ2-3	CASSFPGSRTDTQYF	TGTGCCAGCAGCTTCCCGGGATCGCGCACAGATACGCAGTATTTT
TRBV28	-	-	TRBJ1-1	CASSLRRDGNTEAFF	TGTGCCAGCAGTTTACGTAGGGACGGAAACACTGAAGCTTTCTTT
TRBV4-1	-	-	TRBJ2-2	CASSQDSSGELFF	TGCGCCAGCAGCCAAGATAGTAGCGGGGAGCTGTTTTTT
TRBV7-9	-	-	TRBJ2-5	CASSAQGGGQYF	TGTGCCAGCAGCGCGCAGGGAGGAGGGCAGTACTTC
TRBV12-3/TRBV12-4	-	-	TRBJ2-3	CASMKTTDTQYF	TGTGCCAGCATGAAAACCACAGATACGCAGTATTTT